The rows below give T cell receptor beta chains drawn from one sample of a study of shared clonotypes between healthy human individuals. Repertoires were generated with immunoSEQ multiplex PCR, while TCRdb's copy carries only in-frame clones and drops some. Altogether about 980,000 clones are present, approximately 76% being singletons, with the ten largest covering around 1.5%. The source material was memory CD4+ T cells sorted from blood. These receptors were taken from a young man in good health. Each CDR3 is given with its conserved first and last residue. Fields, in order: clone size, J gene, V gene, D gene, CDR3 protein, CDR3 DNA. The D gene is left open where the match is weak. Clone size is given for some rows only: seen once, a few or many times, or a class if the clone is expanded.

>.|TRBJ1-1|TRBV5-4|.
CASSPKDSGYTEAFF
TGTGCCAGCAGCCCTAAAGACTCCGGTTACACTGAAGCTTTCTTT
>.|TRBJ2-2|TRBV6-1|TRBD2
CASSEQRGGYPNTGELFF
TGTGCCAGCAGTGAACAGCGGGGGGGATATCCGAACACCGGGGAGCTGTTTTTT
>.|TRBJ2-2|TRBV6-6|.
CASSPLGSNTGELFF
TGTGCCAGCAGTCCTCTGGGCTCGAACACCGGGGAGCTGTTTTTT
>.|TRBJ1-2|TRBV9|.
CASSEDSFYGYTF
TGTGCCAGCAGCGAGGACAGCTTCTATGGCTACACCTTC
>.|TRBJ2-2|TRBV6-5|.
CASSYDGPITGELFF
TGTGCCAGCAGTTACGACGGACCGATCACCGGGGAGCTGTTTTTT
>once|TRBJ2-5|TRBV6-1|.
CASMQGRGTQYF
TGTGCCAGCATGCAGGGGCGCGGGACCCAGTACTTC
>.|TRBJ1-2|TRBV7-9|.
CASSYDVNYGYTF
TGTGCCAGCAGCTATGACGTGAACTATGGCTACACCTTC
>.|TRBJ1-5|TRBV2|.
CASHGTGNQPQHF
TGTGCCAGCCACGGGACGGGCAATCAGCCCCAGCATTTT
>.|TRBJ2-7|TRBV6-5|TRBD2
CASSPGGSGSHEQYF
TGTGCCAGCAGTCCCGGGGGGAGCGGGAGCCACGAGCAGTACTTC
>.|TRBJ2-1|TRBV5-1|TRBD2
CASSWTSGIGNEQFF
TGCGCCAGCAGCTGGACTAGCGGGATAGGCAATGAGCAGTTCTTC
>.|TRBJ2-4|TRBV25-1|TRBD2
CASSNGLVAIQYF
TGTGCCAGCAGTAACGGACTAGTTGCCATTCAGTACTTC
>.|TRBJ2-5|TRBV7-9|TRBD2
CASSPGLAGGKYQETQYF
TGTGCCAGCAGCCCAGGACTAGCGGGGGGGAAGTACCAAGAGACCCAGTACTTC
>few|TRBJ2-7|TRBV7-2|.
CASSSETSSRNEQYF
TGTGCCAGCAGCTCGGAGACGTCCTCCCGAAACGAGCAGTACTTC
>.|TRBJ1-6|TRBV5-1|TRBD1
CASSVAGTVSPLHF
TGCGCCAGCAGCGTGGCCGGGACAGTTAGTCCCCTCCACTTT
>.|TRBJ2-2|TRBV7-7|TRBD1
CASSSGQGRTGELFF
TGTGCTAGCAGCTCCGGACAGGGACGCACCGGGGAGCTGTTTTTT
>few|TRBJ2-1|TRBV9|TRBD1
CASSPRGSWGNEQFF
TGTGCCAGCAGCCCCAGGGGGTCGTGGGGTAATGAGCAGTTCTTC
>.|TRBJ1-6|TRBV18|.
CASSPPTGGGYNSPLHF
TGTGCCAGCTCACCACCGACAGGAGGAGGGTATAATTCACCCCTCCACTTT
>once|TRBJ2-3|TRBV6-5|.
CASSQFSFTDTQYF
TGTGCCAGCAGCCAGTTTAGCTTCACAGATACGCAGTATTTT
>.|TRBJ1-4|TRBV27|.
CASAYVLGVDKKLFF
TGTGCCAGCGCATACGTACTGGGTGTAGACAAAAAACTGTTTTTT
>.|TRBJ1-3|TRBV10-3|.
CAISGGSGNTIYF
TGTGCCATCAGCGGGGGCTCTGGAAACACCATATATTTT
>many|TRBJ1-2|TRBV29-1|TRBD1
CSVEKGQGLTINYGYTF
TGCAGCGTTGAGAAGGGACAGGGCCTTACAATTAACTATGGCTACACCTTC
>.|TRBJ2-6|TRBV11-2|TRBD1
CASNSLRDRGSGANVLTF
TGTGCCAGCAACTCTTTGCGGGACAGGGGGTCTGGGGCCAACGTCCTGACTTTC
>.|TRBJ2-7|TRBV19|TRBD1
CASKDGTGVQGYEQYF
TGTGCCAGTAAAGACGGGACAGGGGTCCAAGGATACGAGCAGTACTTC
>.|TRBJ1-2|TRBV2|TRBD1
CASRPGTARRYTF
TGTGCCAGCAGACCCGGGACAGCGAGGCGCTACACCTTC
>.|TRBJ2-7|TRBV5-8|.
CASSFINEQYF
TGTGCCAGCAGTTTTATTAACGAGCAGTACTTC
>.|TRBJ1-6|TRBV6-6|.
CASSPDTFNSPLHF
TGTGCCAGCAGTCCAGACACCTTTAATTCACCCCTCCACTTT
>.|TRBJ1-6|TRBV15|TRBD1
CATRGTGAFSSYNSPLHF
TGTGCCACTAGAGGGACAGGGGCCTTCAGCTCCTATAATTCACCCCTCCACTTT
>.|TRBJ2-7|TRBV18|.
CASSPAEGAYEQYF
TGTGCCAGCTCACCAGCCGAGGGGGCCTACGAGCAGTACTTC
>few|TRBJ1-2|TRBV6-1|TRBD1
CASSPGTDIFYGYTF
TGTGCCAGCAGTCCCGGGACAGATATCTTCTATGGCTACACCTTC
>few|TRBJ1-6|TRBV7-2|.
CASSSPGGGSPLHF
TGTGCCAGCAGCTCCCCCGGGGGCGGATCACCCCTCCACTTT
>.|TRBJ2-2|TRBV9|TRBD2
CASSGGRSTGELFF
TGTGCCAGCAGCGGCGGGAGGAGCACCGGGGAGCTGTTTTTT
>.|TRBJ1-6|TRBV5-1|.
CASSLRDSNSPLHF
TGCGCCAGCAGCTTGAGAGACAGTAATTCACCCCTCCACTTT
>.|TRBJ2-3|TRBV5-6|.
CASGHWVATTDTQYF
TGTGCCAGCGGCCATTGGGTAGCCACCACAGATACGCAGTATTTT
>.|TRBJ2-3|TRBV25-1|.
CASSARGGAPTDTQYF
TGTGCCAGCAGTGCTCGGGGCGGGGCCCCCACAGATACGCAGTATTTT
>.|TRBJ2-2|TRBV29-1|.
CSVEVPIPTGELFF
TGCAGCGTTGAAGTACCCATTCCCACCGGGGAGCTGTTTTTT